The 2 T cell receptor beta chains presented below share a single source sample, sequenced in a study of persistence of HIV-infected CD4 T cells. The immunoSEQ assay was version 4, run in survey mode. Clones were sequenced by immunoSEQ multiplex PCR, and TCRdb holds only the in-frame ones, with some missing. The sample lists roughly 8,500 clones, under 90% seen once, with roughly 2% in the top ten. For these TCRs, the target antigens are not known. Overlapping HIV-1 Gag 15-mer peptides at 0.85 to 1 ug per peptide per mL were used. CD4+ T cells upregulating both CD40 ligand and CD69 were sorted as responding cells. Sequenced here: CD4+ T cells sorted from PBMCs after 18-hour stimulation, sampled from a patient who received antiretroviral therapy. The receptors here all came from an adult woman with HIV who was CMV-seropositive.

This sequence joins TRBV25-1 and TRBJ1-1, with TRBD1 identical over 11 bases. V was clipped by 6 bases and J by 4 bases; unmatched bases: 7. The germline V gene encodes CDR1 MGHDK and CDR2 SYGVNS. This CDR3 has 15 residues. The CDR3 region has the DNA TGTGCCAGCAGCGTAACCGGGACAGGGGGCACTGAAGCTTTCTTT. This encodes CASSVTGTGGTEAFF.

The V gene is TRBV28, the J gene TRBJ2-3; 7 bases align to TRBD2. This CDR3 is 15 amino acids long. The junction had 12 bases not matched to a gene; V was cut back by 7 bases and J by 5 bases. CDR1 is MDHEN, CDR2 SYDVKM, per germline. The CDR3 spells CASTLTSVSRDTQYF. The CDR3 DNA is TGTGCCAGCACCTTAACTAGCGTGAGTCGAGATACGCAGTATTTT.